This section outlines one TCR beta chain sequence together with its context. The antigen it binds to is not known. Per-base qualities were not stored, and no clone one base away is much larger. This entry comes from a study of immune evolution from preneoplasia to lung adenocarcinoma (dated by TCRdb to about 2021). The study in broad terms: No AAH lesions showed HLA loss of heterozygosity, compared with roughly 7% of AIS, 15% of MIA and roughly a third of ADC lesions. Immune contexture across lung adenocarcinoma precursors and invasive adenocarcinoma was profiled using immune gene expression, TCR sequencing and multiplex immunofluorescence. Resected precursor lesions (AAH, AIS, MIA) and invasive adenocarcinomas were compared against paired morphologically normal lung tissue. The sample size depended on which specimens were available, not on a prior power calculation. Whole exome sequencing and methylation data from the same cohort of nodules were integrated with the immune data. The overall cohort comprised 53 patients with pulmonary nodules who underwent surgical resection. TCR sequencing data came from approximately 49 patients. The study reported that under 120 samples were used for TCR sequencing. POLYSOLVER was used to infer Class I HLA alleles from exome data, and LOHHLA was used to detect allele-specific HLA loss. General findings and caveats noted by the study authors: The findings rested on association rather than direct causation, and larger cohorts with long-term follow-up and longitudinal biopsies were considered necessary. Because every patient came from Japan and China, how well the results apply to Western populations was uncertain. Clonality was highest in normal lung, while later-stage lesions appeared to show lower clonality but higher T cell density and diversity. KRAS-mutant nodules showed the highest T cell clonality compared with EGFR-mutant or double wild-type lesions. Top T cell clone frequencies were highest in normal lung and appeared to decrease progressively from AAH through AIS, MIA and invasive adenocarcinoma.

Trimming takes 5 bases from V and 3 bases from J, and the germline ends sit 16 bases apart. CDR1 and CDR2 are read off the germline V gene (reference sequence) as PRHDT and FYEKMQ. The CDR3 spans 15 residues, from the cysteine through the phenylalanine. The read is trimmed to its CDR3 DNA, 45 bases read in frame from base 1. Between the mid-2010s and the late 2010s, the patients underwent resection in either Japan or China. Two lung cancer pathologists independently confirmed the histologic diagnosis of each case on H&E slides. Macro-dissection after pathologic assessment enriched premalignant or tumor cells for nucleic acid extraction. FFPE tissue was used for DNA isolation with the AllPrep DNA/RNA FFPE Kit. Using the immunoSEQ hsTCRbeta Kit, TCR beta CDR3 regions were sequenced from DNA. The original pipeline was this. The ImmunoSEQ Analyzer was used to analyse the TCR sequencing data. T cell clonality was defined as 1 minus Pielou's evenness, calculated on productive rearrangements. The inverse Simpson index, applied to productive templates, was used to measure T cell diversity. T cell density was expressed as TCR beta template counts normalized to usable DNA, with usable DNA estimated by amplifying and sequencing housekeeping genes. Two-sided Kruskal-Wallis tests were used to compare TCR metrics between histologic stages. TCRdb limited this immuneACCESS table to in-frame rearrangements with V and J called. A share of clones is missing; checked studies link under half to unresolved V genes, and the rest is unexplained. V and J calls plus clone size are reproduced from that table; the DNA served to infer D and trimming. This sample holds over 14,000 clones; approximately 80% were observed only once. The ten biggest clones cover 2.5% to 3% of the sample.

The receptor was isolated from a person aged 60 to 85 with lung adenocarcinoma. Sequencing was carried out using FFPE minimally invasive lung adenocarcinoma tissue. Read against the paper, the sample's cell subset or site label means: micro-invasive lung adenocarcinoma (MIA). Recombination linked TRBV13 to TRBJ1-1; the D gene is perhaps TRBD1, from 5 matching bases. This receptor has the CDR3 CASSPPGPLDTEAFF. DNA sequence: TGTGCCAGCAGCCCGCCGGGACCGCTAGACACTGAAGCTTTCTTT.